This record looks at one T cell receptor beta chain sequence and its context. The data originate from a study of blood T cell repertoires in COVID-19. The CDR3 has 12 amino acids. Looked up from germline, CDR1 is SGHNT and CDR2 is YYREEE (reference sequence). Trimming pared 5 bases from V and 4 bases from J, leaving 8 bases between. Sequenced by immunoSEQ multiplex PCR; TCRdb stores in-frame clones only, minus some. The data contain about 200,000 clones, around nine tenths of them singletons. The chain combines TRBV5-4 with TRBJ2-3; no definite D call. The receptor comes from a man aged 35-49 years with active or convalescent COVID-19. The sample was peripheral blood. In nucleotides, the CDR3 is TGTGCCAGCAGTCTAGTGTCAGATACGCAGTATTTT. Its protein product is CASSLVSDTQYF.